The present T cell receptor (beta chain) was sequenced within a study of CD8+CD57+ T cells in acquired aplastic anemia. Both TCR beta VDJ combination and CDR3 sequence profiling were carried out. Genomic DNA was the template for this profiling. TCRdb re-called the reads with MiXCR, one entry per CDR3 protein. The top ten clones hold 1.1% of a sample with some 170,000 distinct CDR3 sequences, 45% to 55% of them seen once. Concerning this clonotype itself: Its specificity is not known.

The study's findings and limits: Between patients and controls, CD8+ Simpson's diversity did not vary significantly.

Patients picked for sequencing had shown CD8+CD57+ cell expansion detected by flow cytometry. The sequencing sample was made of sorted CD4+, CD8+, or CD8+CD57+ T cells (not recorded which) from PBMCs. The sequence derives from a human donor with aplastic anemia.

CDR3 DNA: TGTGCCAGCGCCCGCGTGGACCGCTACGAGCAGTACTTC. This translates into CASARVDRYEQYF. The chain combines TRBV7-8 with TRBJ2-7; no reliable D call. Germline loops: CDR1 SGHVS, CDR2 FQNEAQ. This CDR3 is 13 amino acids long. V was pared by 8 bases and J by 3 bases, with 14 bases between. Drawing the rest from reference TRBV7-8 and TRBJ2-7, the complete variable domain is GAGVSQSPRYKVAKRGQDVALRCDPISGHVSLFWYQQALGQGPEFLTYFQNEAQLDKSGLPSDRFFAERPEGSVSTLKIQRTQQEDSAVYLCASARVDRYEQYFGPGTRLTVT.